The sequence of this T cell receptor (beta chain) was determined in a study of a mutant IDH1 vaccine in newly diagnosed glioma. In the study overall: Treated patients, approximately 62% male and roughly 40% female, averaged approximately 40 years of age.

The trim removed 6 bases at V and 7 bases at J, leaving 10 bases unmatched. Germline CDR1 reads SGHRS; CDR2 reads YFSETQ. The CDR3 has 15 residues. With regard to this clone: Its target is unknown.

Data came from immunoSEQ multiplex PCR; TCRdb stores just in-frame clones and leaves some out. The data hold around 56,000 clones, with around 80% observed a single time. The time point here: week 23, last vaccination. Topical imiquimod was applied with each vaccine dose, which held 300 ug of mutant IDH1 20-mer peptide. Specimen: PBMCs, collected from a glioma patient whose treatment included an IDH1 peptide vaccine. The TCR originated in a woman aged 40-49 years with glioma. Some clones in this sample may be carry-over from other donors' samples. This chain connects TRBV5-1 to TRBJ2-1; 10 positions agree with TRBD2. The CDR3 sequence: CASTNSGGAENEQFF. CDR3 DNA sequence: TGCGCCAGCACCAACAGCGGGGGGGCCGAGAATGAGCAGTTCTTC.